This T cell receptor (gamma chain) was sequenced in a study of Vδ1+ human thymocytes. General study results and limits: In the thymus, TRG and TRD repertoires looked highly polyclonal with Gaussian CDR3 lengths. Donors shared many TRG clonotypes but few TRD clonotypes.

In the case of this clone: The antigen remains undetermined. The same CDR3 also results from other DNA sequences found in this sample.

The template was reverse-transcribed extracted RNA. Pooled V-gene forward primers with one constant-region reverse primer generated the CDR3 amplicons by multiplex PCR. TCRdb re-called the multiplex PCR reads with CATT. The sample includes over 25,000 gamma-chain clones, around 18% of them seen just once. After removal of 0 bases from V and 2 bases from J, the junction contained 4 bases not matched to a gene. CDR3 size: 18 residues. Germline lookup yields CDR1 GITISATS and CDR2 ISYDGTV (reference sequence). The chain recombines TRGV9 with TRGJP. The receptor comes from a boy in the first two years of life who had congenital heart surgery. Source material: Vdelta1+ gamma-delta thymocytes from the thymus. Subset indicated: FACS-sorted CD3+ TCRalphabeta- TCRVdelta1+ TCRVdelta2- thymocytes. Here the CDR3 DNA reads TGTGCCTTGTGGGAGGTGCACCGGCAAGAGTTGGGCAAAAAAATCAAGGTATTT. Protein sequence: CALWEVHRQELGKKIKVF.